The rows below give T cell receptor beta chains drawn from one sample of a study of neurological immune-mediated disorders. Using its own MiXCR run on the 5' RACE reads, TCRdb lists one record per CDR3 protein. The repertoire includes around 83,000 distinct CDR3 sequences, around an eighth of them detected once, and roughly 7.3% sits in the top ten. The sequencing input was PBMCs. Receptor source: a woman between 50 and 59 years old in good health. CDR3s include the opening cysteine and the closing phenylalanine or tryptophan. The D gene is left open where the match is weak. The listing skips clone size in some rows; elsewhere it reads once, few, many or a size class.

J gene,D gene,V gene,clone size,CDR3 DNA,CDR3 protein
TRBJ1-1,.,TRBV5-1,many,TGCGCCAGCAGCTTGGCCGGGTTCGTTTCAAACACTGAAGCTTTCTTT,CASSLAGFVSNTEAFF
TRBJ1-5,.,TRBV6-1,.,TGTGCCATTCCGACGGACCCTAGGGATCAGCCCCAGCATTTT,CAIPTDPRDQPQHF
TRBJ2-4,.,TRBV3-1,.,TGTGCCAGCAACCAGCCACGGGGGCGTCCTGTCTTC,CASNQPRGRPVF
TRBJ2-3,.,TRBV7-9,many,TGTGCCAGCAGCTTAGCGGGGGCAGATACGCAGTATTTT,CASSLAGADTQYF
TRBJ1-1,.,TRBV20-1,.,TGCAGTGCTCCGGTGGCAGGCGTACCGAACACTGAAGCTTTCTTT,CSAPVAGVPNTEAFF
TRBJ2-1,.,TRBV24-1,many,TGTGCCACCAGTGATTCCCTACCTGGACTTGCCTACAATGAGCAGTTCTTC,CATSDSLPGLAYNEQFF
TRBJ2-2,.,TRBV7-6,many,TGTGCCAGCAGCTTAATGGGGGAGGAGTACACCGGGGAGCTGTTTTTT,CASSLMGEEYTGELFF
TRBJ1-5,.,TRBV5-1,many,TGCGCCAGCAGCTGGGAGGGGGGTCAGCCCCAGCATTTT,CASSWEGGQPQHF
TRBJ2-1,TRBD2,TRBV24-1,many,TGTGCCACCAGTGATAGGGGACTAGCGGGTGACAATGAGCAGTTCTTC,CATSDRGLAGDNEQFF
TRBJ2-2,.,TRBV5-1,many,TGCGCCAGCAGCTGGGATGCCGACCCTATCGGGGAGCTGTTTTTT,CASSWDADPIGELFF
TRBJ2-7,TRBD2,TRBV7-2,many,TGTGCCAGCAGCTTAGTCTCGGGGACTAGCGGGAGTTACGAGCAGTACTTC,CASSLVSGTSGSYEQYF
TRBJ1-2,.,TRBV30,.,TGTGCCCGGGATTCGGAGGCAGAAAGGGTGACTAACTATGGCTACACCTTC,CARDSEAERVTNYGYTF
TRBJ1-1,.,TRBV10-3,many,TGTGCCATCAGTCCCGGGAGGTCGAACACTGAAGCTTTCTTT,CAISPGRSNTEAFF
TRBJ2-7,.,TRBV6-5,.,TGTGCCAGCAGTTACTCATGGGGGAGAGTAGGCGAGCAGTACTTC,CASSYSWGRVGEQYF
TRBJ2-7,.,TRBV2,many,TGTGCCAGCATCTACCGTGCCTACGAGCAGTACTTC,CASIYRAYEQYF
TRBJ2-3,.,TRBV20-1,many,TGCAGTGCTAGAGACCCACACACACACACAGATACGCAGTATTTT,CSARDPHTHTDTQYF